The 2 T cell receptor beta chains in this list originate from one sample, sequenced in a study of cytomegalovirus exposure and HLA in healthy donors. The PCR had 60 Vbeta and 13 Jbeta primers. Assay used: immunoSEQ multiplex PCR; TCRdb lists only in-frame clones, some missing. The table lists about 110,000 clones, about 80% of them singletons. Sequencing was done on a sample of PBMCs. The receptor set was obtained from a man in his thirties or forties in good health and CMV-seronegative.

The chain has TRBV9 and TRBJ1-4, with unresolved D. The germline V gene has CDR1 SGDLS and CDR2 YYNGEE. V was clipped by 0 bases and J by 8 bases, with 8 bases between them. The CDR3 is 13 amino acids. CDR3 nucleotide sequence: TGTGCCAGCAGCGTAGGAGGCGTGGAAAAACTGTTTTTT. Translated: CASSVGGVEKLFF.

The chain has TRBV5-6 and TRBJ1-3; the match to TRBD1 covers 9 bases. Looked up from germline, CDR1 is SGHDT and CDR2 is YYEEEE. CDR3 size: 17 residues. V lost 2 bases, J lost 3 bases, and 9 bases stayed unmatched. The CDR3 DNA is TGTGCCAGCAGCTTTTCGGGACAGGGAGCATTTGGAAACACCATATATTTT. Residues: CASSFSGQGAFGNTIYF.